Each of the 19 T cell receptor beta chains below was sequenced from the same sample in a study of T cell repertoires in cytomegalovirus infection. Antigens of these TCRs are unknown. TCRdb reprocessed the reads with MiXCR, giving one entry per CDR3 protein. The sample gives approximately 350,000 distinct CDR3 sequences, nearly 35% of which show up once; roughly 13% is in the top ten. The source material was cultured PBMCs, sampled from culture after CMV antigen stimulation. These receptors originate from a human donor in good health (CMV status not recorded). Some clones in this sample may be carry-over from other donors' samples.

The chain joins TRBV20-1 to TRBJ2-2; 7 bases are a match to TRBD1. The germline gives CDR1 DFQATT, CDR2 SNEGSKA (reference sequence). This CDR3 comprises 14 residues. The trim removed 5 bases at V and 0 bases at J, leaving 3 bases unmatched. CDR3 region: CSAADRANTGELFF. In nucleotides, the CDR3 is TGCAGTGCTGCTGACAGGGCGAACACCGGGGAGCTGTTTTTT.

There are a few counts of this clonotype. The rearrangement links TRBV7-2 to TRBJ2-5; D may be TRBD1 (6 bases). The CDR3 is 13 amino acids. CDR1 and CDR2 from the germline V gene are SGHTA and FQGNSA. V lost 5 bases and J 5 bases, leaving 12 bases between the germline ends. CDR3 DNA: TGTGCCAGCAGCCCCAGGGGCGGGGAGACCCAGTACTTC. Translating gives CASSPRGGETQYF.

V usage is TRBV6-5 and J usage is TRBJ1-1; D might be TRBD1 (6 bases). The V end lost 11 bases, the J end lost 6 bases, and 22 bases lay between the germline ends. The CDR3 loop spans 14 amino acids. Germline loops: CDR1 MNHEY, CDR2 SVGAGI. CDR3 nucleotides: TGTGCCCGCACCGAAGCTCCAGGGGTCCCTGAAGCTTTCTTT. It specifies CARTEAPGVPEAFF.

The chain combines TRBV7-2 with TRBJ2-7, with D uncertain. This CDR3 comprises 15 residues. Germline V gene sequence: CDR1 SGHTA, CDR2 FQGNSA. V lost 2 bases and J lost 2, with 13 bases in between. CDR3: CASSLKPLSPYEQYF. CDR3 bases: TGTGCCAGCAGCTTAAAGCCCCTGAGCCCCTACGAGCAGTACTTC.

This chain connects TRBV20-1 to TRBJ2-2; 12 nucleotides match TRBD2. The CDR3 length is 15 residues. The V and J ends lost 5 bases and 5 bases, in that order; junction bases with no gene match: 6. Looked up from germline, CDR1 is DFQATT and CDR2 is SNEGSKA (reference sequence). The CDR3 spells CSAQTSGRGTGELFF. The CDR3 DNA is TGCAGTGCTCAGACTAGCGGGAGAGGTACCGGGGAGCTGTTTTTT.

This clonotype was counted a few times. The chain has TRBV6-2 or TRBV6-3 and TRBJ2-3; 12 bases fit TRBD2. J gave up 3 bases and V 0 bases, and 4 bases lay outside the gene matches. CDR1 and CDR2 from the germline V gene are MNHEY and SVGEGT. CDR3 length: 17 amino acids. The CDR3 spells CASSYSLAGGLTDTQYF. The CDR3 coding sequence is TGTGCCAGCAGTTACTCCCTAGCGGGAGGGCTAACAGATACGCAGTATTTT.

This clonotype was seen a single time. The J gene is TRBJ2-2, the V gene TRBV7-9; D is possibly TRBD1 (6 bases). CDR3 size: 16 residues. V shed 1 base and J shed 6 bases, with 15 bases lying between them. In germline, CDR1 is SEHNR, CDR2 FQNEAQ (reference sequence). The CDR3: CASSLGQYRAPGELFF. The DNA for the CDR3 is TGTGCCAGCAGCTTAGGCCAATACAGGGCCCCCGGGGAGCTGTTTTTT.

The J gene is TRBJ2-3, the V gene TRBV20-1; no firm D call. Deletions cut 4 bases from V and 2 bases from J, with 13 bases between. Looked up from germline, CDR1 is DFQATT and CDR2 is SNEGSKA (reference sequence). This CDR3 is 14 amino acids long. The CDR3 sequence: CSATSGSLTDTQYF. The CDR3 region has the DNA TGCAGTGCTACCTCGGGCTCTCTCACAGATACGCAGTATTTT.

This clonotype turned up a few times. This chain joins TRBV11-2 and TRBJ2-3; TRBD1 or TRBD2 may be the D gene (5 bases each). Germline V gives CDR1 SGHAT, CDR2 FQNNGV. The CDR3 has 16 residues. V was trimmed by 5 bases and J by 2 bases, leaving 17 bases between them. CDR3 sequence reads: CASSVGASRSTDTQYF. DNA for the CDR3: TGTGCCAGCAGCGTCGGGGCTAGCAGGTCCACAGATACGCAGTATTTT.

This chain uses TRBV4-3 with TRBJ2-3; D is uncertain. Trimming took off 3 bases at V and 0 bases at J, with 10 bases between the two ends. CDR1 LGHNA and CDR2 YSLEER come from the germline V gene. The CDR3 sequence is 15 residues long. As DNA, the CDR3 is TGCGCCAGCAGCCACCCACCCCCTAGCACAGATACGCAGTATTTT. Its protein is CASSHPPPSTDTQYF.

This clonotype was observed many times. The rearrangement joins TRBV6-1 to TRBJ2-6, with D unresolved. CDR3 length: 13 residues. Germline values: CDR1 MNHNS, CDR2 SASEGT. Trimming left V 7 bases short and J 2 bases short, with 6 bases between. CDR3 DNA: TGTGCCAGCATCGGGCCTGGGGCCAACGTCCTGACTTTC. It translates to CASIGPGANVLTF.

There are a few counts of this clonotype. This chain links TRBV12-3 or TRBV12-4 with TRBJ2-7, with 13 bases matching TRBD2. Trimming took 7 bases from V and 2 from J; bases not matched to a gene: 5. The CDR3 totals 15 residues. The CDR3 DNA reads TGTGCCAGCACCCTGACTAGCGGGAGGCCCTACGAGCAGTACTTC. Translation gives CASTLTSGRPYEQYF.

This clonotype was counted between two and nine times. This sequence may be a read error, since a much larger clone differs from it by one base. V and J are TRBV6-5 and TRBJ1-2; 9 nucleotides match TRBD1. Germline V lookup: CDR1 MNHEY, CDR2 SVGAGI. There are 12 residues in the CDR3. The V gene end was trimmed by 7 bases and the J gene end by 4 bases; junction bases not matched to a gene: 1. The CDR3 reads CASKTGGYGYTF. The CDR3 nucleotides read TGTGCCAGCAAGACAGGGGGCTATGGCTACACCTTC.

This chain joins TRBV4-3 and TRBJ2-1; 16 bases align to TRBD2. CDR1 LGHNA and CDR2 YSLEER come from the germline V gene. The trim removed 3 bases at V and 3 bases at J, leaving 8 bases unmatched. CDR3 length equals 19 residues. CDR3 nucleotide sequence: TGCGCCAGCAGCCACCACGGGACTAGCGGGAGGGCGGGCTACAATGAGCAGTTCTTC. Amino acids: CASSHHGTSGRAGYNEQFF.

This clonotype has only one observation. The V and J genes are TRBV5-4 and TRBJ2-1; 8 bases are a match to TRBD1. CDR1 is SGHNT and CDR2 is YYREEE in the germline V gene (reference sequence). The V segment lost 2 bases and the J segment 8 bases; nucleotides outside the gene matches: 12. The CDR3 has 16 amino acids. The CDR3 protein is CASSLGQGGMVHEQFF. DNA of the CDR3: TGTGCCAGCAGCTTAGGACAGGGTGGGATGGTCCATGAGCAGTTCTTC.

This clonotype was detected ten times or more. This sequence joins TRBV10-3 and TRBJ2-3; maybe TRBD2 (5 bases). This CDR3 has 15 amino acids. Germline assignment: CDR1 ENHRY and CDR2 SYGVKD. V lost 7 bases and J 3 bases, leaving 17 bases between the germline ends. The CDR3: CAITSQLSGTDTQYF. DNA of the CDR3: TGTGCCATCACCTCACAGCTGAGCGGAACAGATACGCAGTATTTT.

This clonotype was counted only a few times. The rearrangement uses TRBV7-8 and TRBJ2-7; D gene ambiguous. Trimming took off 1 base at V and 0 bases at J, with 7 bases between the two ends. The germline CDR1 and CDR2 sequences are SGHVS and FQNEAQ. This CDR3 region has 14 residues. The CDR3 region has the DNA TGTGCCAGCAGCTTAGTAAAGAGCTCCTACGAGCAGTACGTC. Protein: CASSLVKSSYEQYV.

This chain links TRBV12-3 or TRBV12-4 with TRBJ2-7; TRBD1 aligns across 10 bases. J was trimmed by 2 bases and V by 5 bases; bases with no gene match: 15. This CDR3 comprises 18 residues. CDR3 protein: CASSRSGTGAKGPYEQYV. CDR3 coding DNA: TGTGCCAGCAGTCGATCCGGGACAGGGGCGAAGGGGCCCTACGAGCAGTACGTC.

The rearrangement uses TRBV28 and TRBJ2-7, with 7 positions matching TRBD2. The germline CDR1 and CDR2 sequences are MDHEN and SYDVKM. The CDR3 totals 17 residues. With 2 bases clipped from V and 3 bases from J, the junction kept 13 bases outside the gene matches. CDR3: CASSLPSGGGKIYEQYF. The CDR3 DNA follows: TGTGCCAGCAGTTTACCCTCGGGGGGAGGGAAAATCTACGAGCAGTACTTC. The full variable domain, completed using reference TRBV28 and TRBJ2-7, is DVKVTQSSRYLVKRTGEKVFLECVQDMDHENMFWYRQDPGLGLRLIYFSYDVKMKEKGDIPEGYSVSREKKERFSLILESASTNQTSMYLCASSLPSGGGKIYEQYFGPGTRLTVT.